This T cell receptor (delta chain) comes out of a study of Vδ1+ human thymocytes. As to this clone: The antigen is unknown.

The sorted cells were CD3+ Vdelta1+ Vdelta2- thymocytes from alphabeta-depleted thymus. Study-level findings and limits: Despite high sort purity, approximately 20% of thymic T cell receptor delta sequences were Vdelta2. Donors shared many TRG clonotypes but few TRD clonotypes. Highly polyclonal TRG and TRD repertoires with Gaussian CDR3 length distributions appeared in thymus. Bulk repertoire data may be misinterpreted because of unexpected Vdelta2 sequences.

Extracted RNA was reverse transcribed into cDNA. The CDR3 regions were amplified by multiplex PCR from V-gene primers to a constant-region primer. TCRdb fed the multiplex PCR reads into CATT to redo clone calling. The repertoire holds roughly 55,000 delta-chain clones, with more than 15% as singletons. V was pared by 0 bases and J by 1 base, with 16 bases of the junction left unmatched. CDR1 and CDR2 (germline): TSWWSYY, QGS. The CDR3 totals 20 residues. This TCR derives from a boy in the first two years of life who had congenital heart surgery. The rearrangement links TRDV1 to TRDJ1, with 8 bases fitting TRDD3. Material: Vdelta1+ gamma-delta thymocytes from the thymus. As for subset: FACS-sorted CD3+ TCRalphabeta- TCRVdelta1+ TCRVdelta2- thymocytes. The CDR3 DNA follows: TGTGCTCTTGGGGAACTACCTCCAGTCTGGGGATACAGGGCCACCGATAAACTCATCTTT. Protein: CALGELPPVWGYRATDKLIF.